Following are 23 T cell receptor beta chains from one sample sequenced in a study of blood T cell repertoires in COVID-19. Data came from immunoSEQ multiplex PCR; TCRdb stores just in-frame clones and leaves some out. The data hold 470,000 or so clones, with nearly 90% observed a single time. Sequencing used PBMCs or T cells enriched from blood (not recorded which). The receptors derive from a woman between 18 and 29 years old with acute COVID-19.

V is TRBV15 and J is TRBJ1-2; TRBD1 matches at 8 bases. The CDR3 length is 13 residues. Per germline, CDR1 LNHNV and CDR2 YYDKDF (reference sequence). J gave up 7 bases and V 6 bases, and 7 bases lay outside the gene matches. The CDR3 here is CATRWQGAGGYTF. CDR3 nucleotides: TGTGCCACCAGGTGGCAGGGGGCGGGTGGCTACACCTTC.

The V gene is TRBV6-2 or TRBV6-3, the J gene TRBJ2-5; 9 nucleotides align to TRBD1. Germline assignment: CDR1 MNHEY and CDR2 SVGEGT. The CDR3 consists of 15 residues. Unmatched junction bases numbered 3, after V lost 1 base and J lost 3 bases. CDR3 bases: TGTGCCAGCAGTTACTGGGGGACAGGGAAAGAGACCCAGTACTTC. It is translated as CASSYWGTGKETQYF.

With regard to this clone: Sequence at one end of the junction differs from germline and may be a read error. The chain joins TRBV7-7 to TRBJ2-7; 7 positions match TRBD1. The CDR3 covers 13 residues. The germline V gene has CDR1 SSHAT and CDR2 FNYEAQ (reference sequence). The CDR3, as DNA: TGTGCTAGCAGCTCGGGACAGACCTACGAGCAGTACTTC. Its protein product is CASSSGQTYEQYF.

This chain uses TRBV9 with TRBJ1-6, with D hard to call. V was clipped by 0 bases and J by 7 bases, with 11 bases between them. The CDR3 spans 15 residues. The V gene's germline CDR1 is SGDLS and CDR2 YYNGEE. CDR3 sequence (DNA): TGTGCCAGCAGCGTAGGCGAGACAAGGAATTCACCCCTCCACTTT. Translated: CASSVGETRNSPLHF.

The CDR3, as DNA: TGTGCCAGCAGCGTAGCTCGGACAGGGGAGGGGGTTAACTATGGCTACACCTTC. Translated, it gives CASSVARTGEGVNYGYTF. The V gene is TRBV9, the J gene TRBJ1-2, with 9 bases matching TRBD1. Per the germline V gene, CDR1 is SGDLS and CDR2 is YYNGEE. J lost 1 base, V lost 0 bases, and 10 bases had no gene match. This CDR3 region has 18 residues. The variable domain in full, completed from reference TRBV9 and TRBJ1-2, reads DSGVTQTPKHLITATGQRVTLRCSPRSGDLSVYWYQQSLDQGLQFLIQYYNGEERAKGNILERFSAQQFPDLHSELNLSSLELGDSALYFCASSVARTGEGVNYGYTFGSGTRLTVV.

J is TRBJ2-7 and V is TRBV7-2, with 7 bases lining up with TRBD1. The trim removed 2 bases at V and 0 bases at J, leaving 13 bases unmatched. Germline values: CDR1 SGHTA, CDR2 FQGNSA. This CDR3 region has 18 residues. CDR3 nucleotide sequence: TGTGCCAGCAGCTTAAAATTAGTGAGGGGACAGTCCTCCTACGAGCAGTACTTC. Protein sequence: CASSLKLVRGQSSYEQYF.

The rearrangement joins TRBV5-4 to TRBJ2-3; no clear D gene. V was pared by 7 bases and J by 0 bases, with 9 bases between. CDR1 is SGHNT and CDR2 is YYREEE in the germline V gene (reference sequence). The CDR3 runs 13 residues. The CDR3 DNA is TGTGCCAGCGGGCATACTAGCACAGATACGCAGTATTTT. This codes for CASGHTSTDTQYF.

This chain links TRBV7-6 with TRBJ2-1, with 9 bases fitting TRBD2. Per germline, CDR1 SGHVS and CDR2 FNYEAQ. V dropped 0 bases and J dropped 7; count of bases not matched to a gene: 1. This CDR3 comprises 14 residues. The CDR3 DNA reads TGTGCCAGCAGCTTAGCCCTAGCGGGGAATGAGCAGTTCTTC. It yields the protein CASSLALAGNEQFF.

As to this clone: A much larger clone sits a single nucleotide away, making a read error possible. J is TRBJ1-1 and V is TRBV5-6, with D possibly matching TRBD1 (5 bases). The V end lost 3 bases, the J end lost 1 base, and 7 bases lay between the germline ends. This CDR3 is 13 amino acids long. The germline CDR1 and CDR2 sequences are SGHDT and YYEEEE. In nucleotides, the CDR3 is TGTGCCAGCAGCTCTGGACAGAACACTGAAGCTTTCTTT. Translated: CASSSGQNTEAFF. The variable domain in full, completed from reference TRBV5-6 and TRBJ1-1, reads DAGVTQSPTHLIKTRGQQVTLRCSPKSGHDTVSWYQQALGQGPQFIFQYYEEEERQRGNFPDRFSGHQFPNYSSELNVNALLLGDSALYLCASSSGQNTEAFFGQGTRLTVV.

V and J are TRBV5-1 and TRBJ1-6; D might be TRBD1 (5 bases). CDR3 length equals 15 residues. CDR1 SGHRS and CDR2 YFSETQ come from the germline V gene. V was cut by 4 bases and J by 7 bases, with 15 bases left in between. This CDR3 is CASSTAGGANSPLHF. CDR3 DNA sequence: TGCGCCAGCAGCACGGCTGGAGGGGCAAATTCACCCCTCCACTTT.

The chain combines TRBV19 with TRBJ1-5; 8 bases agree with TRBD1. The CDR3 length is 16 residues. V gave up 6 bases and J gave up 3 bases; unmatched junction bases: 10. Looked up from germline, CDR1 is LNHDA and CDR2 is SQIVND (reference sequence). The DNA for the CDR3 is TGTGCCAGTAGCTCTCCCGGACAGGGCACCAATCAGCCCCAGCATTTT. Translation gives CASSSPGQGTNQPQHF.

The rearrangement uses TRBV29-1 and TRBJ2-7, with 9 bases that match TRBD1. CDR1 and CDR2 (germline): SQVTM, ANQGSEA. This CDR3 spans 13 amino acids. V shed 5 bases and J 7 bases; nucleotides not matched to a gene: 9. The CDR3 nucleotides are TGCAGCGTTCTCCGGGACAGGGAACGGGAGCAGTACTTC. Its translation: CSVLRDREREQYF.

This clone came up a few times. The chain combines TRBV6-5 with TRBJ1-4, with 9 bases fitting TRBD1. Looked up from germline, CDR1 is MNHEY and CDR2 is SVGAGI. The CDR3 length is 13 residues. V lost 8 bases, J lost 7 bases, and 5 bases stayed unmatched. CDR3 loop: CASQGQGREKLFF. Here the CDR3 DNA reads TGTGCCAGCCAGGGACAGGGCCGTGAAAAACTGTTTTTT.

This chain links TRBV9 with TRBJ2-3; 8 nucleotides match TRBD2. J lost 5 bases, V lost 4 bases, and 9 bases had no gene match. CDR3 length: 15 residues. The V gene's germline CDR1 is SGDLS and CDR2 YYNGEE. CDR3 residues: CASSYSGGQVDTQYF. Here the CDR3 DNA reads TGTGCCAGCAGCTATTCGGGGGGGCAGGTAGATACGCAGTATTTT.

This rearrangement joins TRBV19 to TRBJ2-7; tentatively, D is TRBD1 (5 bases). This CDR3 is 13 amino acids long. CDR1 is LNHDA, CDR2 SQIVND, per germline (reference sequence). V shed 3 bases and J shed 1 base, with 7 bases lying between them. The CDR3 here is CASSMRQSYEQYF. DNA for the CDR3: TGTGCCAGTAGTATGAGACAGTCCTACGAGCAGTACTTC.

V is TRBV9 and J is TRBJ2-7; TRBD1 matches at 7 bases. Trimming removed 4 bases from V and 6 bases from J; junction bases left unmatched: 10. The CDR3 loop spans 14 amino acids. CDR1 and CDR2 (germline): SGDLS, YYNGEE. CDR3 residues: CASSISGRGSEQYF. Here the CDR3 DNA reads TGTGCCAGCAGCATTAGTGGCAGGGGGAGCGAGCAGTACTTC.

V and J are TRBV19 and TRBJ2-2; TRBD1 matches 7 bases. Germline values: CDR1 LNHDA, CDR2 SQIVND (reference sequence). The CDR3 covers 14 residues. Trimming at V came to 4 bases and at J to 4 bases, leaving 3 bases not matched to a gene. CDR3 residues: CASSKGATTGELFF. CDR3 sequence (DNA): TGTGCCAGTAGTAAGGGGGCTACCACCGGGGAGCTGTTTTTT.

V is TRBV27 and J is TRBJ2-7; TRBD2 matches at 12 bases. Germline loops: CDR1 MNHEY, CDR2 SMNVEV (reference sequence). CDR3 length: 16 residues. J gave up 2 bases and V 7 bases, and 9 bases lay outside the gene matches. The CDR3 DNA is TGTGCCAGCACAAGACTAGCGGGAGTCGGGGCCTACGAGCAGTACTTC. Residues: CASTRLAGVGAYEQYF.

V and J are TRBV18 and TRBJ2-7; 12 bases align to TRBD1. The trim removed 1 base at V and 7 bases at J, leaving 8 bases unmatched. The germline V gene has CDR1 KGHSH and CDR2 LQKENI. This CDR3 contains 16 residues. CDR3 in DNA: TGTGCCAGCTCACCACTGGAGGGACAGGGGGCGCGAGAGCAGTACTTC. It translates to CASSPLEGQGAREQYF. The whole variable domain, filled in from reference TRBV18 and TRBJ2-7, reads NAGVMQNPRHLVRRRGQEARLRCSPMKGHSHVYWYRQLPEEGLKFMVYLQKENIIDESGMPKERFSAEFPKEGPSILRIQQVVRGDSAAYFCASSPLEGQGAREQYFGPGTRLTVT.

The chain combines TRBV10-3 with TRBJ1-6; weak D call: TRBD1 (5 bases). The CDR3 is 15 residues long. The germline V gene encodes CDR1 ENHRY and CDR2 SYGVKD. Trimming removed 10 bases from V and 8 bases from J, with 21 bases in between. The CDR3 loop is CATTTEVGIDSPLHF. The CDR3 nucleotides read TGTGCCACAACGACAGAAGTCGGAATCGATTCACCCCTCCACTTT.

The genes are TRBV6-5 and TRBJ1-1; 7 bases are shared with TRBD1. The germline V gene has CDR1 MNHEY and CDR2 SVGAGI. This CDR3 has 14 amino acids. V was clipped by 6 bases and J by 1 base; unmatched bases: 5. The CDR3 coding sequence is TGTGCCAGCAGGGAGTACAGGGGGAACACTGAAGCTTTCTTT. It is translated as CASREYRGNTEAFF.

This chain joins TRBV13 and TRBJ2-7, with D uncertain. CDR3 size: 12 residues. V lost 2 bases and J 3 bases, leaving 5 bases between the germline ends. CDR1 and CDR2 (germline): PRHDT, FYEKMQ (reference sequence). CDR3 amino acids: CASSLLSYEQYF. The CDR3 DNA sequence: TGTGCCAGCAGCTTACTAAGCTACGAGCAGTACTTC.

V gene TRBV11-2 combines with J gene TRBJ2-3, with 13 bases lining up with TRBD2. The ends lost 5 bases at V and 8 bases at J; junction bases unmatched: 7. From germline, CDR1 is SGHAT and CDR2 FQNNGV. The CDR3 is 15 residues long. The CDR3 sequence: CASSPTSGGARTQYF. DNA for the CDR3: TGTGCCAGCAGCCCAACTAGCGGGGGGGCGCGTACGCAGTATTTT.